This is a list of T cell receptor beta chains from one sample in a study of cytomegalovirus exposure and HLA in healthy donors. This table comes from immunoSEQ multiplex PCR, and its TCRdb copy is limited to in-frame clones, with some not included. The sample includes about 200,000 clones, 85% of them seen just once. The sequenced sample consisted of PBMCs. These receptors were taken from a woman aged 45-60 years in good health and CMV-seronegative. CDR3s include the opening cysteine and the closing phenylalanine or tryptophan. A D gene is named only where the DNA matches it firmly. Clone size is given for some rows only: seen once, a few or many times, or a class if the clone is expanded.

clone size,V gene,J gene,D gene,CDR3 protein,CDR3 DNA
NA,TRBV11-2,TRBJ2-1,NA,CASSLVAILGAGEQFF,TGTGCCAGCAGCTTAGTAGCTATACTGGGGGCGGGTGAGCAGTTCTTC
few,TRBV27,TRBJ1-1,TRBD1,CASRTGGRHTEAFF,TGTGCCAGCAGGACAGGGGGCCGTCACACTGAAGCTTTCTTT
NA,TRBV5-1,TRBJ2-5,TRBD1,CASSLGGTGVQETQYF,TGCGCCAGCAGCTTGGGGGGGACAGGGGTCCAGGAGACCCAGTACTTC
NA,TRBV7-9,TRBJ1-1,NA,CASSLLVGGGTVF,NA
NA,TRBV7-2,TRBJ1-3,TRBD1,CASSLAGQGVVGSGNTIYF,TGTGCCAGCAGCTTAGCCGGACAGGGTGTGGTTGGCTCTGGAAACACCATATATTTT
NA,TRBV18,TRBJ2-5,TRBD1,CASSPRKQGSGETQYF,TGTGCCAGCTCACCACGTAAACAGGGGTCAGGGGAGACCCAGTACTTC
NA,TRBV5-1,TRBJ2-2,TRBD2,CASSFGSGRANTGELFF,TGCGCCAGCAGCTTCGGTAGCGGGAGAGCGAACACCGGGGAGCTGTTTTTT
NA,TRBV30,TRBJ2-3,TRBD2,CAWSTGLAGATDTQYF,TGTGCCTGGAGTACCGGACTAGCGGGAGCCACAGATACGCAGTATTTT
NA,TRBV18,TRBJ1-2,NA,CASSPTGWGSDGYTF,TGTGCCAGCTCACCAACGGGGTGGGGATCGGATGGCTACACCTTC
few,TRBV2,TRBJ2-7,NA,CASSEQGLEAYEQYF,TGTGCCAGCAGTGAGCAGGGTCTCGAAGCCTACGAGCAGTACTTC
NA,TRBV28,TRBJ1-5,TRBD1,CASTSDRGLDFSNQPQHF,TGTGCCAGCACCTCCGACAGGGGCCTTGACTTTAGCAATCAGCCCCAGCATTTT
NA,TRBV11-2,TRBJ2-1,NA,CASSLAGVNEQFF,TGTGCCAGCAGCTTAGCGGGAGTCAATGAGCAGTTCTTC
NA,TRBV7-6,TRBJ2-7,NA,CASSLGGPTYEQYF,TGTGCCAGCAGCTTAGGAGGGCCAACCTACGAGCAGTACTTC
NA,TRBV5-5,TRBJ1-1,TRBD1,CASSLARQGNTEAFF,TGTGCCAGCAGCTTGGCGCGACAGGGCAACACTGAAGCTTTCTTT
NA,TRBV5-1,TRBJ2-1,TRBD2,CASEGLAGGPREQFF,TGCGCCAGTGAAGGACTAGCGGGAGGGCCACGTGAGCAGTTCTTC
NA,TRBV2,TRBJ2-5,TRBD1,CASNKDRAPQYF,TGTGCCAGCAATAAAGACAGGGCTCCTCAGTACTTC
NA,TRBV28,TRBJ1-1,TRBD1,CASSYVDRDFTEAFF,TGTGCCAGCAGTTATGTTGACAGGGACTTCACTGAAGCTTTCTTT
NA,TRBV14,TRBJ1-2,TRBD1,CASSRQGTGILGYTF,TGTGCCAGCAGCCGGCAAGGGACAGGGATTCTGGGCTACACCTTC
NA,TRBV11-3,TRBJ2-1,TRBD1,CASSLGVTGGGQFF,TGTGCCAGCAGCTTAGGGGTAACAGGGGGTGGGCAGTTCTTC
NA,TRBV5-1,TRBJ1-1,NA,CASRRAGGNTEAFF,TGCGCCAGCAGGAGGGCCGGGGGGAACACTGAAGCTTTCTTT
NA,TRBV28,TRBJ2-7,NA,CASSFGALSYEQYF,TGTGCCAGCAGTTTTGGGGCGCTTTCCTACGAGCAGTACTTC
few,TRBV18,TRBJ2-6,TRBD1,CASSSQGQGFSGANVLTF,TGTGCCAGCTCCAGTCAGGGACAGGGATTCTCTGGGGCCAACGTCCTGACTTTC
NA,TRBV28,TRBJ2-2,TRBD2,CASRFTSGNYGELFF,TGTGCCAGCAGGTTTACTAGCGGGAATTACGGGGAGCTGTTTTTT
NA,TRBV28,TRBJ2-1,NA,CATLSGVEQFF,TGTGCCACATTGTCCGGGGTTGAGCAGTTCTTC
NA,TRBV28,TRBJ1-4,NA,CASSDSRIGGEKLFF,TGTGCCAGCAGCGATTCGAGGATAGGGGGTGAAAAACTGTTTTTT
NA,TRBV30,TRBJ1-4,NA,CAWSVLRWQGIATNEKLFF,TGTGCCTGGAGTGTATTGAGGTGGCAGGGTATTGCAACTAATGAAAAACTGTTTTTT
NA,TRBV5-1,TRBJ1-3,NA,CASSLDMTPGNTIYF,TGCGCCAGCAGCTTGGACATGACTCCTGGAAACACCATATATTTT
NA,TRBV6-5,TRBJ1-3,TRBD1,CASSYGTVLSGNTIYF,TGTGCCAGCAGCTACGGGACAGTGCTCTCTGGAAACACCATATATTTT
once,TRBV19,TRBJ2-1,NA,CASSPGGTYNEQFF,TGTGCCAGTAGTCCCGGCGGGACCTACAATGAGCAGTTCTTC
few,TRBV28,TRBJ2-7,NA,CASSLSSPDSMQYF,TGTGCCAGCAGTTTATCCTCCCCGGACAGTATGCAGTACTTC
NA,TRBV6-1,TRBJ2-2,NA,CASSRTANTGELFF,TGTGCCAGCAGCCGGACAGCTAACACCGGGGAGCTGTTTTTT
NA,TRBV4-1,TRBJ2-7,TRBD2,CASSQGGGSQYEQYF,TGCGCCAGCAGCCAAGGGGGCGGGAGTCAGTACGAGCAGTACTTC
NA,TRBV27,TRBJ1-5,NA,CASSLSWGSNQPQHF,TGTGCCAGCAGTTTAAGCTGGGGCTCCAATCAGCCCCAGCATTTT
NA,TRBV15,TRBJ2-5,TRBD2,CATSRGLLAGAGETQYF,TGTGCCACCAGCAGAGGATTGCTAGCGGGAGCAGGAGAGACCCAGTACTTC
NA,TRBV18,TRBJ2-7,TRBD2,CASSPTSGPSYEQYF,TGTGCCAGCTCACCGACTAGCGGGCCGTCCTACGAGCAGTACTTC
NA,TRBV25-1,TRBJ1-2,TRBD1,CASSLRQGCGYTF,TGTGCCAGCAGCTTGAGACAGGGATGTGGCTACACCTTC
NA,TRBV7-3,TRBJ2-5,TRBD2,CASSLVAGGQETQYF,TGTGCCAGCAGCTTAGTAGCGGGAGGTCAGGAGACCCAGTACTTC
NA,TRBV2,TRBJ2-1,NA,CASSGRGLRNEQFF,TGTGCCAGCAGTGGGAGGGGACTCCGCAATGAGCAGTTCTTC
NA,TRBV18,TRBJ1-1,NA,CASSPRQGNTEAFF,TGTGCCAGCTCACCACGGCAGGGGAACACTGAAGCTTTCTTT
NA,TRBV11-3,TRBJ1-1,TRBD1,CASSLGTGSGTEAFF,TGTGCCAGCAGCTTAGGGACAGGGTCGGGCACTGAAGCTTTCTTT
NA,TRBV11-2,TRBJ2-7,NA,CASSLHTPRRVSFEQYF,TGTGCCAGCAGCTTACATACCCCACGGCGGGTATCGTTTGAGCAGTACTTC
NA,TRBV9,TRBJ2-5,NA,CASSVAPSVGETQYF,TGTGCCAGCAGCGTAGCTCCTAGCGTAGGGGAGACCCAGTACTTC
NA,TRBV7-9,TRBJ2-1,TRBD2,CSSSPRLAGKSYNEQFF,TGTTCCAGCAGCCCCCGACTAGCGGGAAAGTCCTACAATGAGCAGTTCTTC
few,TRBV5-6,TRBJ2-7,NA,CASSLGSAYEQYF,TGTGCCAGCAGCTTGGGGTCAGCCTACGAGCAGTACTTC
once,TRBV5-4,TRBJ1-4,NA,CASSFRTASNEKLFF,TGTGCCAGCAGCTTTCGGACAGCAAGTAATGAAAAACTGTTTTTT
NA,TRBV7-6,TRBJ2-7,TRBD2,CASSLAPSGAVYEQYF,TGTGCCAGCAGCTTAGCGCCCAGCGGGGCGGTCTACGAGCAGTACTTC
NA,TRBV6-1,TRBJ2-2,NA,CASSEVWNTGELFF,TGTGCCAGCAGTGAAGTCTGGAACACCGGGGAGCTGTTTTTT
NA,TRBV5-1,TRBJ1-6,TRBD1,CASSLDPGGNSPLHF,TGCGCCAGCAGCTTGGATCCAGGGGGTAATTCACCCCTCCACTTT
NA,TRBV27,TRBJ2-7,TRBD2,CASSLSGRAEQYF,TGTGCCAGCAGTTTAAGCGGGAGGGCGGAGCAGTACTTC
NA,TRBV30,TRBJ2-7,NA,CAWRPLIITPSYEQYF,TGTGCCTGGAGGCCTCTCATTATTACACCATCCTACGAGCAGTACTTC
NA,TRBV4-3,TRBJ1-6,NA,CASSQDKTRNSPLHF,TGCGCCAGCAGCCAAGATAAGACTAGGAATTCACCCCTCCACTTT
NA,TRBV5-1,TRBJ2-5,TRBD2,CASSYSDIVLAGRGETQYF,TGCGCCAGCAGCTACTCCGACATAGTTCTAGCGGGCCGCGGTGAGACCCAGTACTTC
NA,TRBV2,TRBJ2-7,NA,CASSESGRLYEQYF,TGTGCCAGCAGTGAAAGCGGACGACTGTACGAGCAGTACTTC
NA,TRBV30,TRBJ2-7,NA,CAWSGFGRGHEQYF,TGTGCCTGGAGTGGGTTCGGGAGAGGCCACGAGCAGTACTTC